The 23 T cell receptor beta chains listed next were all sequenced from one sample in a study of response to subunit inactivated influenza vaccine. TCRdb reanalysed the RT-PCR reads using MiXCR and keeps one entry per CDR3 protein. The repertoire consists of around 710,000 distinct CDR3 sequences, with about 15% occurring once and the leading ten covering 6.5% to 8.5%. The material sequenced was PBMCs from blood, taken around 14 days before vaccination. The source is a middle-aged man who received an inactivated influenza vaccine.

This clonotype appeared a few times. V and J are TRBV20-1 and TRBJ2-5; 7 nucleotides agree with TRBD2. The germline V gene has CDR1 DFQATT and CDR2 SNEGSKA (reference sequence). The CDR3 has 12 amino acids. V lost 6 bases to trimming and J lost 4 bases; unmatched junction nucleotides: 5. The CDR3 loop is CSAPTSSETQYF. DNA of the CDR3: TGCAGTGCGCCGACTAGCTCAGAGACCCAGTACTTC.

The chain employs TRBV29-1 and TRBJ2-1; 7 bases line up with TRBD2. Germline V gives CDR1 SQVTM, CDR2 ANQGSEA. The length of the CDR3 is 17 residues. J lost 2 bases, V lost 1 base, and 11 bases had no gene match. The CDR3 region is CSVEVPRGGVAYNEQFF. Here the CDR3 DNA reads TGCAGCGTTGAAGTGCCCCGGGGAGGGGTAGCCTACAATGAGCAGTTCTTC.

This clonotype was picked up many times. This sequence joins TRBV12-3 or TRBV12-4 and TRBJ2-5; 10 nucleotides line up with TRBD1. CDR3 length: 14 amino acids. V lost 5 bases, J lost 5 bases, and 5 bases stayed unmatched. CDR3 nucleotides: TGTGCCAGCAGTAAGACAGGGGGCAAGGAGACCCAGTACTTC. Protein product: CASSKTGGKETQYF.

This clonotype was counted at least ten times. The chain carries TRBV25-1 and TRBJ1-2; D is ambiguous. V lost 6 bases, J lost 2 bases, and 10 bases lay in between. Germline CDR1 MGHDK, CDR2 SYGVNS. This CDR3 is 13 amino acids long. CDR3 protein: CASSFELNYGYTF. The CDR3, as DNA: TGTGCCAGCAGCTTTGAGTTAAACTATGGCTACACCTTC.

This clonotype was detected only a few times. The V and J genes are TRBV2 and TRBJ1-1, with TRBD1 as a possible D gene (6 bases). The V gene's germline CDR1 is SNHLY and CDR2 FYNNEI. The germline V and J ends were trimmed by 6 bases and 1 base, with 9 bases remaining between them. The CDR3 length is 13 residues. The DNA of the CDR3 is TGTGCCAGCAGACGGACAGCGAACACTGAAGCTTTCTTT. Protein product: CASRRTANTEAFF.

Many counts were recorded for this clonotype. The chain employs TRBV7-2 and TRBJ1-5; TRBD1 agrees at 7 bases. Germline loops: CDR1 SGHTA, CDR2 FQGNSA. V lost 5 bases and J lost 7; bases outside the gene matches: 5. The CDR3 has 13 amino acids. The CDR3 bases are TGTGCCAGCAGCCTACAGGGGTACCAGCCCCAGCATTTT. This codes for CASSLQGYQPQHF. The full variable domain, rest sourced from reference TRBV7-2 and TRBJ1-5, is GAGVSQSPSNKVTEKGKDVELRCDPISGHTALYWYRQSLGQGLEFLIYFQGNSAPDKSGLPSDRFSAERTGGSVSTLTIQRTQQEDSAVYLCASSLQGYQPQHFGDGTRLSIL.

The chain recombines TRBV18 with TRBJ2-1; no clear D gene. V was trimmed by 3 bases and J by 9 bases, leaving 15 bases between them. Germline values: CDR1 KGHSH, CDR2 LQKENI. CDR3 length: 14 amino acids. The CDR3: CASSPENRVGEQFF. The CDR3, as DNA: TGTGCCAGCTCACCCGAGAATAGAGTAGGTGAGCAGTTCTTC.

This clonotype was seen a few times. The chain joins TRBV28 to TRBJ1-5, with TRBD1 identical over 7 bases. Germline lookup yields CDR1 MDHEN and CDR2 SYDVKM. The CDR3 length is 14 residues. The V gene end was trimmed by 6 bases and the J gene end by 7 bases; junction bases not matched to a gene: 9. This chain's CDR3 is CASSSTGVRQPQHF. The CDR3 DNA follows: TGTGCCAGCAGCTCTACAGGGGTTCGACAGCCCCAGCATTTT.

The chain couples TRBV6-1 to TRBJ2-3; D possibly corresponds to TRBD2 (7 bases). Per germline, CDR1 MNHNS and CDR2 SASEGT. V was clipped by 6 bases and J by 0 bases, with 16 bases between them. The length of the CDR3 is 16 residues. CDR3 coding DNA: TGTGCCAGCAGAAGGGGGAGGGCCGATAGCACAGATACGCAGTATTTT. It translates to CASRRGRADSTDTQYF.

The V gene is TRBV5-5, the J gene TRBJ1-6; D is uncertain. V lost 0 bases and J 7 bases, leaving 14 bases between the germline ends. The germline CDR1 and CDR2 sequences are SGHKS and YYEKEE (reference sequence). The CDR3 is 16 residues long. CDR3 residues: CASSLVFAGSNSPLHF. The DNA for the CDR3 is TGTGCCAGCAGCTTGGTTTTTGCGGGGAGCAATTCACCCCTCCACTTT.

This CDR3 is CASSLRPDKLGELFF. In nucleotides, the CDR3 is TGTGCCAGCAGTTTGCGACCGGATAAACTCGGGGAGCTGTTTTTT. The V and J genes are TRBV12-3 or TRBV12-4 and TRBJ2-2; D gene unclear. This CDR3 contains 15 residues. Trimming left V 3 bases short and J 7 bases short, with 15 bases between.

This clonotype was recorded a few times. The chain couples TRBV2 to TRBJ2-1; tentative D call: TRBD1 (6 bases). This CDR3 comprises 12 residues. The V end lost 6 bases, the J end lost 14 bases, and 17 bases lay between the germline ends. The germline CDR1 and CDR2 sequences are SNHLY and FYNNEI. The CDR3 nucleotides read TGTGCCAGCAGCCTTCCCCCGGGACAAGAGTTCTTC. Its translation is CASSLPPGQEFF. The full variable domain, with the rest looked up from reference TRBV2 and TRBJ2-1, is EPEVTQTPSHQVTQMGQEVILRCVPISNHLYFYWYRQILGQKVEFLVSFYNNEISEKSEIFDDQFSVERPDGSNFTLKIRSTKLEDSAMYFCASSLPPGQEFFGPGTRLTVL.

This clonotype has a handful of counts. The rearrangement joins TRBV15 to TRBJ2-7, with 9 bases aligning to TRBD1. The length of the CDR3 is 15 residues. Trimming cost V 3 bases and J 2 bases; bases outside gene matches: 5. Germline CDR1 is LNHNV and CDR2 is YYDKDF (reference sequence). In DNA, the CDR3 is TGTGCCACCAGCAGGGGGACAGGGAGCACCTACGAGCAGTACTTC. Its translation is CATSRGTGSTYEQYF.

The rearrangement links TRBV2 to TRBJ2-5, with D possibly being TRBD1 (5 bases). Germline CDR1 and CDR2: SNHLY and FYNNEI. Trimming left V 6 bases short and J 6 bases short, with 11 bases between. CDR3 size: 12 residues. The CDR3 loop reads CASRGPYQTQYF. DNA for the CDR3: TGTGCCAGCAGGGGGCCCTACCAGACCCAGTACTTC.

The sample holds a few counts of this clonotype. This chain uses TRBV5-5 with TRBJ1-5; possibly TRBD1 for D (6 bases). The CDR3 sequence is 16 residues long. CDR1 is SGHKS, CDR2 YYEKEE, per germline (reference sequence). V lost 0 bases and J lost 0, with 10 bases in between. The CDR3: CASSLDRAYSNQPQHF. CDR3 bases: TGTGCCAGCAGCTTGGACAGGGCCTATAGCAATCAGCCCCAGCATTTT.

This clonotype showed up just a few times. This chain uses TRBV11-2 with TRBJ2-3; 7 bases match TRBD2. The CDR3 consists of 13 residues. Losses at the gene ends were 10 bases for V and 5 bases for J; bases not matched to a gene: 9. Looked up from germline, CDR1 is SGHAT and CDR2 is FQNNGV. CDR3 in DNA: TGTGCCAACAGTCGCAGGGAGGGAGATACGCAGTATTTT. This gives the protein CANSRREGDTQYF.

This clonotype was seen repeatedly, ten times or more. The chain is built from TRBV9 and TRBJ2-3; D unresolved. The CDR3 is made up of 15 amino acids. The germline V gene has CDR1 SGDLS and CDR2 YYNGEE. Deletions cut 0 bases from V and 2 bases from J, with 10 bases between. The CDR3: CASSVDDGLTDTQYF. The CDR3 coding sequence is TGTGCCAGCAGCGTAGACGACGGCCTCACAGATACGCAGTATTTT.

This clonotype was detected only a few times. The chain is built from TRBV7-2 and TRBJ2-1; 7 bases line up with TRBD1. Per the germline V gene, CDR1 is SGHTA and CDR2 is FQGNSA. There are 15 residues in the CDR3. J was trimmed by 0 bases and V by 5 bases; bases with no gene match: 4. CDR3 protein: CASSPTGISYNEQFF. CDR3 nucleotides: TGTGCCAGCAGCCCGACAGGGATCTCCTACAATGAGCAGTTCTTC.

This clonotype occurred a few times. The genes are TRBV3-1 and TRBJ1-6; no clear D. Germline-derived CDR1 and CDR2 are LGHDT and YNNKEL (reference sequence). There are 14 residues in the CDR3. Trimming removed 1 base from V and 5 bases from J, with 6 bases in between. As DNA, the CDR3 is TGTGCCAGCAGCCAAGGACTGGATAATTCACCCCTCCACTTT. This gives the protein CASSQGLDNSPLHF. The variable domain in full, completed from reference TRBV3-1 and TRBJ1-6, reads DTAVSQTPKYLVTQMGNDKSIKCEQNLGHDTMYWYKQDSKKFLKIMFSYNNKELIINETVPNRFSPKSPDKAHLNLHINSLELGDSAVYFCASSQGLDNSPLHFGNGTRLTVT.

This chain uses TRBV28 with TRBJ1-5; 8 bases line up with TRBD1. The CDR3 totals 17 residues. V shed 4 bases and J 1 base; nucleotides not matched to a gene: 9. Germline assignment: CDR1 MDHEN and CDR2 SYDVKM. In nucleotides, the CDR3 is TGTGCCAGCAGTTCTGGGACAGGATTGATAAGCAATCAGCCCCAGCATTTT. This translates into CASSSGTGLISNQPQHF.

Only a few counts were recorded for this clonotype. This chain links TRBV20-1 with TRBJ2-1, with a weak D call TRBD2 (6 bases). The CDR3 sequence is 13 residues long. V was clipped by 7 bases and J by 5 bases, with 15 bases between them. Germline-derived CDR1 and CDR2 are DFQATT and SNEGSKA (reference sequence). The CDR3 region is CSDGERANNEQFF. The CDR3 DNA is TGCAGTGATGGGGAGCGGGCTAACAATGAGCAGTTCTTC.

J is TRBJ2-7 and V is TRBV29-1; no reliable D call. CDR3 length: 12 amino acids. CDR1 is SQVTM and CDR2 is ANQGSEA in the germline V gene. Deletions cut 5 bases from V and 2 bases from J, with 10 bases between. The CDR3 bases are TGCAGCGTTCTGGACGGAGCCTACGAGCAGTACTTC. Protein sequence: CSVLDGAYEQYF.

Written as DNA, the CDR3 is TGTGCCAGCAGCTTAGCGCACTCAGGGGGCGCCGGCAAAAACATTCAGTACTTC. Amino acids: CASSLAHSGGAGKNIQYF. The chain recombines TRBV11-1 with TRBJ2-4; 8 bases align to TRBD1. With V trimmed by 0 bases and J by 3 bases, 10 bases remained unmatched. CDR3 length: 18 amino acids. Germline-derived CDR1 and CDR2 are SGHAT and FQDESV (reference sequence).